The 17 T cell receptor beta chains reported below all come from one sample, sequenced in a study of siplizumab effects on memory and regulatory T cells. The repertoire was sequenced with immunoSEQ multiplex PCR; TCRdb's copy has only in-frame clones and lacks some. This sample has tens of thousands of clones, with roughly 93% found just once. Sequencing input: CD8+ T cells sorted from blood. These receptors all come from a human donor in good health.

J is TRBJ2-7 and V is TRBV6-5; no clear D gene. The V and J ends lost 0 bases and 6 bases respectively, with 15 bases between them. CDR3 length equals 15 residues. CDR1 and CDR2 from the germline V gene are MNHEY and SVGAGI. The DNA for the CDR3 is TGTGCCAGCAGTTACTCGACCAGTAAAGAACGCGAGCAGTACTTC. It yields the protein CASSYSTSKEREQYF.

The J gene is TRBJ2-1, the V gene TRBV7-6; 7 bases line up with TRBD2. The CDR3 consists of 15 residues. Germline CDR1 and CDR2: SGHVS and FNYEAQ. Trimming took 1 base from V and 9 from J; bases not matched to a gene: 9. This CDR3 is CASSLVSSGVGEQFF. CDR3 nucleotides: TGTGCCAGCAGCTTAGTGTCTAGCGGAGTCGGTGAGCAGTTCTTC.

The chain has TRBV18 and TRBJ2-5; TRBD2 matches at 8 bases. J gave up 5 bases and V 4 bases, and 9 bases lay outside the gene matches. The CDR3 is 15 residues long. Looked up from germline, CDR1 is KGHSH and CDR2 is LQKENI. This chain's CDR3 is CASSQQRGNGETQYF. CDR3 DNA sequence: TGTGCCAGCTCACAGCAGCGGGGGAACGGGGAGACCCAGTACTTC.

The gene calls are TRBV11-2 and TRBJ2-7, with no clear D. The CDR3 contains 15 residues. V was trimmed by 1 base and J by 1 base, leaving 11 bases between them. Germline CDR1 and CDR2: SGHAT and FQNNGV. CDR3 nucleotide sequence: TGTGCCAGCAGCTTAGGATTCGGGTTATCCTACGAGCAGTACTTC. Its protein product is CASSLGFGLSYEQYF.

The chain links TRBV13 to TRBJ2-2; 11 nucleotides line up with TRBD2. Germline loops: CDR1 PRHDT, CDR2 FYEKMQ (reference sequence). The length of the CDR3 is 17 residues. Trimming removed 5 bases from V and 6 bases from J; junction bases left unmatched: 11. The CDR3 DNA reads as TGTGCCAGCAGCGGCCACTCTAGCGGGGGGAAGGCCGGGGAGCTGTTTTTT. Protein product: CASSGHSSGGKAGELFF.

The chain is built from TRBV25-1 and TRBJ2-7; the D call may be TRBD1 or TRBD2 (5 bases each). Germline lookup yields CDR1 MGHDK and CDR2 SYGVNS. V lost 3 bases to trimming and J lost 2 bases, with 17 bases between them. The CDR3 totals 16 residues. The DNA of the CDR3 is TGTGCCAGCAGTGACACCCGGGACGGAAGACCCTACGAGCAGTACTTC. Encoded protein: CASSDTRDGRPYEQYF.

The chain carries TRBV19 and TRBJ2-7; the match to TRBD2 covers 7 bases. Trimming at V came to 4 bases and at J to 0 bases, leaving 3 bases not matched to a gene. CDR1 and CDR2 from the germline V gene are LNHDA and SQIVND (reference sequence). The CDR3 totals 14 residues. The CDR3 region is CASSTSGTSYEQYF. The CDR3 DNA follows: TGTGCCAGTAGTACTAGCGGTACCTCCTACGAGCAGTACTTC.

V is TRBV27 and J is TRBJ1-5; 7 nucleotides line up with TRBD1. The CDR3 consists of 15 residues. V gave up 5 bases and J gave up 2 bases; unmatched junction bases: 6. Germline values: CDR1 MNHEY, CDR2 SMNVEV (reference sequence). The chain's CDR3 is CASSTTGFGNQPQHF. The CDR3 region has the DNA TGTGCCAGCAGTACGACAGGGTTTGGCAATCAGCCCCAGCATTTT.

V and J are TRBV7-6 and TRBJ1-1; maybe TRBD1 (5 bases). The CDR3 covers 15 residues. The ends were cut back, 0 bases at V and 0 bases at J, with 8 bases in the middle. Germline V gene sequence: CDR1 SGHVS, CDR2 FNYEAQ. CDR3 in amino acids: CASSLATDLNTEAFF. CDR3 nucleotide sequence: TGTGCCAGCAGCTTAGCGACAGATCTGAACACTGAAGCTTTCTTT.

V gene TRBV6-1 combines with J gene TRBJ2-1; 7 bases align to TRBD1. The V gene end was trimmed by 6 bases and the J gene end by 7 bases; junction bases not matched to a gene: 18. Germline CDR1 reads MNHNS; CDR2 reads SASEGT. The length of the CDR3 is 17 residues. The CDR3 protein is CASSETTGIAFGNEQFF. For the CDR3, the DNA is TGTGCCAGCAGCGAAACGACAGGGATAGCGTTCGGTAATGAGCAGTTCTTC.

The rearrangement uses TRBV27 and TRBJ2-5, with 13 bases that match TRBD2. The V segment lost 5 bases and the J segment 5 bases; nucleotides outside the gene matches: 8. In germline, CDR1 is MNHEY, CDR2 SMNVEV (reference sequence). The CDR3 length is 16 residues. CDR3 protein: CASSANRLAGGETQYF. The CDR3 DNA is TGTGCCAGCAGTGCAAACCGACTAGCGGGGGGTGAGACCCAGTACTTC.

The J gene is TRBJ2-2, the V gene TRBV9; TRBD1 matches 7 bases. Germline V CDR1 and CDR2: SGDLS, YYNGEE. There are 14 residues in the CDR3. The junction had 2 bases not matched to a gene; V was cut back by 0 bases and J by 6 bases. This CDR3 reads CASSVGQGAGELFF. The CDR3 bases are TGTGCCAGCAGCGTAGGGCAGGGGGCCGGGGAGCTGTTTTTT.

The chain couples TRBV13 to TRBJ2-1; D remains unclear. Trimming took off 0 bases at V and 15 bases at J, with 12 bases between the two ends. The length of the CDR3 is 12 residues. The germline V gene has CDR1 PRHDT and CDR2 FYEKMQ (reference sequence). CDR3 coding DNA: TGTGCCAGCAGCTTAGGAAATTGGACCCCGTTCTTC. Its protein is CASSLGNWTPFF.

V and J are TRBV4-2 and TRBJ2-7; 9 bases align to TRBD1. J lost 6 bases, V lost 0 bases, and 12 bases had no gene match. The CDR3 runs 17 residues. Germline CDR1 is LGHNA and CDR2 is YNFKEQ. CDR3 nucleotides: TGTGCCAGCAGCCAAGACCCTAATCGGGGACAGGGAAGCGAGCAGTACTTC. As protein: CASSQDPNRGQGSEQYF.

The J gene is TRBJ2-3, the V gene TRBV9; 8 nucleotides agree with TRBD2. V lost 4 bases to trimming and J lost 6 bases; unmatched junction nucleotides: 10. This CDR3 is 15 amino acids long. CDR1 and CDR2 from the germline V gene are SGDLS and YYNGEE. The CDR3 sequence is CASSSSGTRLDTQYF. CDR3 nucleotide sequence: TGTGCCAGCAGCTCATCCGGGACTAGGTTGGATACGCAGTATTTT.

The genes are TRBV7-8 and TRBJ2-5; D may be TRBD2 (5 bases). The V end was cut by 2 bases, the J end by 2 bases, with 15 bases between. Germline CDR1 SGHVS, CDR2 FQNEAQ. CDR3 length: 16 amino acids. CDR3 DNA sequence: TGTGCCAGCAGCTTACTTCTTTCGGGGATGCAAGAGACCCAGTACTTC. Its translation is CASSLLLSGMQETQYF.

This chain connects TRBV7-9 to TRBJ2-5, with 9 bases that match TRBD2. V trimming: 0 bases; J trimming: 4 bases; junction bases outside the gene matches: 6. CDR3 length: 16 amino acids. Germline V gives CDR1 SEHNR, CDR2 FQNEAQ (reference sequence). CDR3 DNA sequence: TGTGCCAGCAGCTTAGCGCCAGCGGGAGGAGGAGAGACCCAGTACTTC. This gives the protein CASSLAPAGGGETQYF.